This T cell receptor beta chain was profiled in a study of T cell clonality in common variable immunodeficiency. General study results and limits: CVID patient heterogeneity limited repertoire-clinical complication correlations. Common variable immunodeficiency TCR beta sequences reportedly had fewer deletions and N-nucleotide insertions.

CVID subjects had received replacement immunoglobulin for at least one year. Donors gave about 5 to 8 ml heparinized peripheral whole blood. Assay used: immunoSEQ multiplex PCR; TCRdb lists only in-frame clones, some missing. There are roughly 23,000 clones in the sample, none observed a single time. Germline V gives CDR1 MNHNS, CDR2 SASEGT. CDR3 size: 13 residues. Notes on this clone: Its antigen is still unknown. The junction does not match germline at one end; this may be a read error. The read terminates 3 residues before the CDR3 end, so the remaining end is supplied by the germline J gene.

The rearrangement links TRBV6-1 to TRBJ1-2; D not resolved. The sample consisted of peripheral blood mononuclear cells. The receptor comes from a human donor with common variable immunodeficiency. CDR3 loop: CASSERSGYDYTF. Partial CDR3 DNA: TGTGCCAGCAGTGAACGGTCCGGGTATGAC.